The 2 T cell receptor beta chains listed next were all sequenced from one sample in a study of CD8 T cells in Susac syndrome. Random hexamers were used to reverse transcribe an amount of about 0.45 to 1 ug RNA. TCRdb itself ran the immunoSEQ multiplex PCR reads through MiXCR, one entry per CDR3 protein. The data contain 55,000 to 75,000 distinct CDR3 sequences, around 93% of them singletons. The sequenced sample consisted of CD4+ T cells from PBMCs. The receptors come from a human donor with Susac syndrome.

V gene TRBV30 combines with J gene TRBJ2-7, with 7 bases fitting TRBD2. The germline gives CDR1 GTSNPN, CDR2 SVGIG (reference sequence). The length of the CDR3 is 12 residues. The V segment lost 1 base and the J segment 6 bases; nucleotides outside the gene matches: 3. CDR3 amino acids: CAWSASGGEQYF. Written as DNA, the CDR3 is TGTGCCTGGAGTGCCTCGGGGGGCGAGCAGTACTTC.

The chain is built from TRBV10-3 and TRBJ1-1; D gene uncertain. The germline CDR1 and CDR2 sequences are ENHRY and SYGVKD. Trimming removed 6 bases at V and 3 bases at J, with 5 bases between. This CDR3 region has 11 residues. CDR3 bases: TGTGCCATCAGGGGTGACACTGAAGCTTTCTTT. Encoded protein: CAIRGDTEAFF.